The 9 T cell receptor beta chains listed next were all sequenced from one sample in a study of breast tumors, draining lymph nodes, adjacent tissues. TCRdb re-called the multiplex PCR reads with MiXCR, one entry per CDR3 protein. The data hold about 22,000 distinct CDR3 sequences, with roughly 55% observed a single time. Sequences were obtained from breast tumor tissue. These receptors originate from a female donor with breast cancer. Some clones in this sample may be carry-over from other donors' samples.

This clonotype occurred many times. This may come from a read error, since a much larger clone is one base off. CDR3 region: CASSHSAVGGYTF. CDR3 DNA: TGTGCCAGCAGTCATAGCGCAGTCGGTGGCTACACCTTC. The chain carries TRBV6-6 and TRBJ1-2; no clear D. This CDR3 comprises 13 residues. V lost 5 bases and J 7 bases, leaving 14 bases between the germline ends. Germline assignment: CDR1 MNHNY and CDR2 SVGAGI (reference sequence).

This clonotype was observed at least ten times. The rearrangement uses TRBV27 and TRBJ2-7; a weak D match, TRBD2 (6 bases). Germline V gives CDR1 MNHEY, CDR2 SMNVEV (reference sequence). The ends were cut back, 5 bases at V and 2 bases at J, with 13 bases in the middle. The CDR3 has 14 residues. Here the CDR3 DNA reads TGTGCCAGCAGTCCCCGAGGCGGGGCCTACGAGCAGTACTTC. It encodes CASSPRGGAYEQYF.

This clonotype is medium-sized in the sample. DNA for the CDR3: TGCGCCAGCAGCTTGGCCGGCGTGTACAGCACAGATACGCAGTATTTT. Its translation is CASSLAGVYSTDTQYF. The chain is built from TRBV5-1 and TRBJ2-3, with D uncertain. CDR1 is SGHRS, CDR2 YFSETQ, per germline. The CDR3 consists of 16 residues. Trimming took 0 bases from V and 0 from J, leaving 11 bases between them.

J is TRBJ2-7 and V is TRBV20-1, with 12 positions matching TRBD2. The germline CDR1 and CDR2 sequences are DFQATT and SNEGSKA (reference sequence). This CDR3 contains 17 residues. The CDR3 coding sequence is TGCAGCCCACAGAGGCGCCTACTAGCGGGGGGAATATACGAGCAGTACTTC. Protein: CSPQRRLLAGGIYEQYF.

This clonotype was picked up one time. One junction end does not reproduce the germline sequence, and a read error may be involved. The J gene is TRBJ1-6, the V gene TRBV7-9; D unclear. The CDR3 is 16 amino acids. Germline V lookup: CDR1 SEHNR, CDR2 FQNEAQ (reference sequence). The CDR3 protein is CASSFRITAPNSPLHF. The DNA of the CDR3 is TGTGCCAGCAGCTTCCGTATAACAGCCCCTAATTCTCCCCTCCACTTT.

This clonotype is medium-sized by share. The rearrangement links TRBV19 to TRBJ1-2; TRBD1 is a possible D gene (6 bases). Trimming removed 7 bases from V and 1 base from J, with 19 bases in between. The CDR3 loop spans 16 amino acids. The germline V gene has CDR1 LNHDA and CDR2 SQIVND (reference sequence). The CDR3 nucleotides are TGTGCCAGTATGATGGACAGCAGTCTGATTAACTATGGCTACACCTTC. Translated, it gives CASMMDSSLINYGYTF.

By proportion, this clonotype is medium-sized. The V gene is TRBV9, the J gene TRBJ2-5; TRBD1 aligns across 12 bases. CDR3 size: 17 residues. Trimming cost V 2 bases and J 7 bases; bases outside gene matches: 12. The germline V gene encodes CDR1 SGDLS and CDR2 YYNGEE. The CDR3 protein is CASSVGTGGPAIGTQYF. The DNA of the CDR3 is TGTGCCAGCAGCGTGGGGACAGGGGGCCCCGCGATTGGGACCCAGTACTTC.

The rearrangement links TRBV6-5 to TRBJ2-3; a weak D match, TRBD1 (6 bases). V lost 4 bases and J lost 4, with 6 bases in between. The CDR3 has 12 amino acids. Germline V gene lookup returns CDR1 MNHEY and CDR2 SVGAGI. As DNA, the CDR3 is TGTGCCAGCAGTTCAGGGGCAGATACGCAGTATTTT. Translated: CASSSGADTQYF.

In its sample, this clonotype ranks as medium-sized. This chain links TRBV6-5 with TRBJ2-2; D is ambiguous. This CDR3 has 13 residues. V was trimmed by 5 bases and J by 1 base, leaving 5 bases between them. The germline gives CDR1 MNHEY, CDR2 SVGAGI. CDR3 DNA: TGTGCCAGCAGTATACAGAACACCGGGGAGCTGTTTTTT. Its protein product is CASSIQNTGELFF.